This entry lists 17 T cell receptor beta chains sequenced from one sample in a study of cytomegalovirus exposure and HLA in healthy donors. PCR employed 60 Vbeta and 13 Jbeta primers. Using immunoSEQ multiplex PCR, the repertoire was profiled, and TCRdb retains in-frame clones only, with some absent. The top ten clones hold about 3.7% of a sample with roughly 97,000 clones, 73% of them seen once. Sequencing was carried out using PBMCs. All receptors derive from a man aged 35 to 55 in good health and CMV-seronegative.

This clone was recorded only once. This sequence joins TRBV19 and TRBJ1-2; maybe TRBD1 (6 bases). V lost 8 bases, J lost 3 bases, and 10 bases lay in between. This CDR3 region has 12 residues. CDR1 and CDR2 from the germline V gene are LNHDA and SQIVND (reference sequence). The DNA of the CDR3 is TGTGCCAGTTCGGGACAAGACTATGGCTACACCTTC. As protein: CASSGQDYGYTF.

This chain links TRBV7-9 with TRBJ1-1, with 8 bases aligning to TRBD1. The germline CDR1 and CDR2 sequences are SEHNR and FQNEAQ (reference sequence). The V and J ends lost 2 bases and 1 base, in that order; junction bases with no gene match: 9. The CDR3 consists of 17 residues. This chain's CDR3 is CASSLWGTGDSNTEAFF. CDR3 bases: TGTGCCAGCAGCTTATGGGGGACAGGAGATTCGAACACTGAAGCTTTCTTT.

This clone came up once. The chain employs TRBV5-1 and TRBJ2-5; D may be TRBD1 (6 bases). CDR1 is SGHRS, CDR2 YFSETQ, per germline. V was pared by 0 bases and J by 4 bases, with 13 bases between. The CDR3 length is 15 residues. The CDR3 DNA is TGCGCCAGCAGCTTGGGGGACATCCTGGGAGAGACCCAGTACTTC. It codes for CASSLGDILGETQYF.

The chain carries TRBV10-3 and TRBJ1-1, with a weak D call TRBD1 (6 bases). Between the trimmed V and J ends, which lost 3 bases and 0 bases, there was a span of 14 bases. CDR3 length: 16 residues. Germline V gene sequence: CDR1 ENHRY, CDR2 SYGVKD. The CDR3 protein is CAISDIPGHLNTEAFF. As DNA, the CDR3 is TGTGCCATCAGTGACATCCCGGGACATTTGAACACTGAAGCTTTCTTT.

As regards this clone: This sample includes further DNA sequences coding for the same CDR3. V usage is TRBV6-1 and J usage is TRBJ1-1; tentative D call: TRBD1 (5 bases). V was clipped by 1 base and J by 7 bases, with 16 bases between them. The CDR3 sequence is 15 residues long. Germline V lookup: CDR1 MNHNS, CDR2 SASEGT. The DNA for the CDR3 is TGTGCCAGCAGTGAAGAATCAGGGTTGAGGAGTGAAGCTTTCTTT. The encoded protein is CASSEESGLRSEAFF.

V is TRBV7-8 and J is TRBJ2-5; perhaps TRBD1 as D (7 bases). Trimming removed 6 bases at V and 5 bases at J, with 10 bases between. Germline V lookup: CDR1 SGHVS, CDR2 FQNEAQ. The CDR3 contains 12 residues. The DNA of the CDR3 is TGTGCCAGCAGATCAGGGGGGGAGACCCAGTACTTC. It specifies CASRSGGETQYF.

This clone occurred a few times. This rearrangement joins TRBV7-9 to TRBJ2-1; the match to TRBD1 covers 10 bases. Germline CDR1 and CDR2: SEHNR and FQNEAQ (reference sequence). V was pared by 5 bases and J by 8 bases, with 3 bases of the junction left unmatched. This CDR3 is 13 amino acids long. As DNA, the CDR3 is TGTGCCAGCAGCAAAGGACAGGGGGATGAGCAGTTCTTC. It encodes CASSKGQGDEQFF.

The chain recombines TRBV2 with TRBJ2-7; 10 positions match TRBD2. CDR1 SNHLY and CDR2 FYNNEI come from the germline V gene. The CDR3 runs 15 residues. With V trimmed by 6 bases and J by 0 bases, 5 bases remained unmatched. The CDR3 coding sequence is TGTGCCAGCAGCGTACTAGCGGGGCCCTCCTACGAGCAGTACTTC. This encodes CASSVLAGPSYEQYF.

The chain links TRBV11-2 to TRBJ2-7, with 7 bases identical to TRBD2. The V gene end was trimmed by 2 bases and the J gene end by 0 bases; junction bases not matched to a gene: 4. Germline lookup yields CDR1 SGHAT and CDR2 FQNNGV. The CDR3 is made up of 15 amino acids. DNA of the CDR3: TGTGCCAGCAGCTTAACTAGCGATCCCTCCTACGAGCAGTACTTC. The encoded protein is CASSLTSDPSYEQYF. The full variable domain, with the rest looked up from reference TRBV11-2 and TRBJ2-7, is EAGVAQSPRYKIIEKRQSVAFWCNPISGHATLYWYQQILGQGPKLLIQFQNNGVVDDSQLPKDRFSAERLKGVDSTLKIQPAKLEDSAVYLCASSLTSDPSYEQYFGPGTRLTVT.

This sequence joins TRBV5-4 and TRBJ2-1, with 12 positions matching TRBD2. The trim removed 3 bases at V and 0 bases at J, leaving 7 bases unmatched. The CDR3 is made up of 18 amino acids. The germline CDR1 and CDR2 sequences are SGHNT and YYREEE (reference sequence). CDR3 sequence (DNA): TGTGCCAGCAGCTCCGGACTAGCGGGGACCGGCTCCTACAATGAGCAGTTCTTC. Its translation is CASSSGLAGTGSYNEQFF.

The chain recombines TRBV7-3 with TRBJ2-7; unclear D gene. The length of the CDR3 is 14 residues. From germline, CDR1 is SGHTA and CDR2 FQGTGA. Trimming removed 5 bases at V and 0 bases at J, with 11 bases between. CDR3 DNA sequence: TGTGCCAGCAGCCCAGGATCCTCCTCCTACGAGCAGTACTTC. It codes for CASSPGSSSYEQYF.

V and J are TRBV4-3 and TRBJ1-2; tentatively, D is TRBD1 (6 bases). With 1 base removed from V and 1 base from J, the gap between germline ends came to 16 bases. From germline, CDR1 is LGHNA and CDR2 YSLEER. CDR3 size: 17 residues. CDR3 region: CASSQGLGGGGNYGYTF. The DNA of the CDR3 is TGCGCCAGCAGCCAAGGGCTAGGGGGTGGAGGTAACTATGGCTACACCTTC.

The chain combines TRBV29-1 with TRBJ2-1; 9 positions agree with TRBD1. With V trimmed by 3 bases and J by 7 bases, 4 bases remained unmatched. The CDR3 covers 13 residues. Germline V gene data show CDR1 as SQVTM and CDR2 as ANQGSEA. CDR3 residues: CSVEDRGGNEQFF. CDR3 in DNA: TGCAGCGTTGAGGACAGGGGCGGAAATGAGCAGTTCTTC.

The J gene is TRBJ2-5, the V gene TRBV18; D might be TRBD1 (7 bases). The CDR3 runs 17 residues. Trimming left V 1 base short and J 6 bases short, with 21 bases between. CDR1 and CDR2 (germline): KGHSH, LQKENI. CDR3 coding DNA: TGTGCCAGCTCACCACTTGGAGCAGGAGGGGGCCGAAAGACCCAGTACTTC. As protein: CASSPLGAGGGRKTQYF.

The CDR3 spells CATSQQTSTDTQYF. The CDR3 nucleotides read TGTGCCACCTCCCAGCAGACTAGCACAGATACGCAGTATTTT. V is TRBV6-4 and J is TRBJ2-3, with D hard to call. The V end lost 10 bases, the J end lost 0 bases, and 14 bases lay between the germline ends. The CDR3 loop spans 14 amino acids. Germline-derived CDR1 and CDR2 are MRHNA and SNTAGT.

The chain combines TRBV28 with TRBJ1-1; D uncertain. CDR3 length: 13 amino acids. Germline V gene lookup returns CDR1 MDHEN and CDR2 SYDVKM. V was pared by 7 bases and J by 5 bases, with 14 bases between. The CDR3 DNA reads as TGTGCCAGCACCGAGGGTTTGCGGACTGAAGCTTTCTTT. Translation gives CASTEGLRTEAFF.

The chain recombines TRBV7-2 with TRBJ2-3; 9 bases align to TRBD2. Trimming cost V 6 bases and J 2 bases; bases outside gene matches: 12. This CDR3 is 17 amino acids long. Per the germline V gene, CDR1 is SGHTA and CDR2 is FQGNSA. The CDR3 nucleotides read TGTGCCAGCAGGGGGATTCTTAGCGGGGGTATCACAGATACGCAGTATTTT. It translates to CASRGILSGGITDTQYF.